This T cell receptor (beta chain) was recorded in a study of response to subunit inactivated influenza vaccine. Each CDR3 protein gets one entry after TCRdb re-called the RT-PCR reads with MiXCR. The repertoire holds just under 550,000 distinct CDR3 sequences, less than 25% seen once, with 2.8% in the top ten. This clonotype was picked up a small number of times. Its target is unknown. Study-wide findings and caveats: Only a handful of new T cells, the authors suggested, are recruited with each seasonal influenza vaccination.

Trimming at V came to 3 bases and at J to 5 bases, leaving 8 bases not matched to a gene. Germline values: CDR1 ENHRY, CDR2 SYGVKD. The CDR3 is 16 residues long. These data were also reused for a study on T cells expressing NK-cell markers. That source adds: The authors generated TCR beta cDNA through 5'RACE template switching with UMIs. Investigators obtained TCR beta repertoires from sorted CD3+CD56+NKG2C+, CD3+CD56+NKG2C- and CD3+CD56-NKG2C+ T cells. Of CD8+ T cells, about 1.0-8% belonged to dominant NKG2C+ clonotypes in six or seven donors. Where several donors were concerned, these clonotypes also led the CD3+CD56-NKG2C+ fraction.

This TCR was sampled from a man in his fifties or sixties who received an inactivated influenza vaccine. Material: CD4+ T cells sorted from PBMCs, obtained 11 to 12 days after vaccination. V usage is TRBV10-3 and J usage is TRBJ2-2, with 8 bases fitting TRBD2. In nucleotides, the CDR3 is TGTGCCATCAGTGAAGAACGGGAGGGCCTTACCGGGGAGCTGTTTTTT. Translating gives CAISEEREGLTGELFF.